This T cell receptor beta chain was identified during a study of cytomegalovirus exposure and HLA in healthy donors (dated by TCRdb to 2016 to 2017). For the study in its entirety: According to a later analysis, one platform produced both the 120 validation repertoires and the 620 or so repertoires of the first cohort. The aim of the study was to test whether cataloging public T cell receptors could identify signatures of past pathogen exposure. A separate validation cohort of more than 100 different subjects was used in addition to the roughly 620-subject first cohort. To predict cytomegalovirus infection status, the study combined high-throughput TCR immunosequencing, statistical association of individual TCRs with disease status, and machine learning.

Separate from the approximately 700-subject first cohort, the validation cohort of roughly 110 subjects was the group to which the donors belonged. Its CDR3 holds 15 amino acids, cysteine through phenylalanine. CDR3 DNA is the only sequence kept; it has 45 bases, read in frame from the first base. According to the germline V gene (reference sequence), CDR1 reads SGHNT and CDR2 reads YYREEE. V is trimmed back by 3 bases and J by 3 bases, and the junction contains 7 bases that no gene match accounts for. Here is what the overall study found, with its caveats: All 120 or so repertoires were used to score co-occurrence in the validation cohort in a later analysis, because that analysis had no HLA typing for the cohort. Subsequent analysis determined that TCRs grouped into clusters in the first cohort also showed a tendency toward co-occurrence across the 120 or so validation repertoires, and 90% to 95% of cluster scores exceeded 0. In both the original and validation cohorts, the classifier was reported to diagnose cytomegalovirus status with high specificity and sensitivity. Across donors, most TCR sequences were observed very rarely, whereas some public TCRs were present in many individuals. In vitro tests confirmed that three of the cytomegalovirus-associated TCR beta chains recognize cytomegalovirus antigens. According to the authors, the approach could potentially be generalized to other disease states and immunological phenotypes. A total of 164 TCR beta chains were listed by the study as associated with cytomegalovirus.

The library was generated by the immunoSEQ multiplex PCR assay. The original methods were these. To diagnose cytomegalovirus status from the catalog of TCR beta chain sequences, a statistical classification framework was built. TCRdb holds this immuneACCESS table with in-frame rearrangements only. Some clones are missing; in checked studies, unresolved V genes explain under half, and the rest has no known cause. V, J and clone size reflect that table, while D and trimming were determined from the DNA. A total of about 330,000 clones appear in this sample, around 86% of them only once. The leading ten clones occupy under 0.85% of the sample. Note on this clone: The antigen it binds to is not known. No much larger clone is present one base from it, and per-base qualities are unavailable.

In this chain, TRBV5-4 is recombined with TRBJ2-7, with 9 bases matching TRBD2. The sequenced material came from PBMCs. This sequence originates from a woman aged 18-29 years in good health and CMV-seronegative. The DNA reads TGTGCCAGCAGCTCCCAGCGGGAGGCTGACTACGAGCAGTACTTC. The resulting protein is CASSSQREADYEQYF.